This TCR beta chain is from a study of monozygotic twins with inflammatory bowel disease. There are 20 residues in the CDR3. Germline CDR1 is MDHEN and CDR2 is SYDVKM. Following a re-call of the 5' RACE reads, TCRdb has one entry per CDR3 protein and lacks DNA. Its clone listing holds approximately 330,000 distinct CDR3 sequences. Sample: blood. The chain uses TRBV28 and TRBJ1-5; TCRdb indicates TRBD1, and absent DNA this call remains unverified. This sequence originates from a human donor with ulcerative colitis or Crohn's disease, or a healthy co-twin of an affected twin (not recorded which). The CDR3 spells CASSRTTIRDRALANQPQHF.